This T cell receptor (beta chain) was found in a study of T cells in Graves' hyperthyroidism and ophthalmopathy. For the study at large: Prior to any treatment, at the point of initial diagnosis, peripheral blood was collected.

The junction had 0 bases not matched to a gene; V was cut back by 5 bases and J by 3 bases. The CDR3 loop spans 11 amino acids. Looked up from germline, CDR1 is DFQATT and CDR2 is SNEGSKA (reference sequence). It was RNA transcripts that yielded the amplified TCR beta CDR3 regions. TCR CDR3 underwent first-round RT-PCR with the HTBI primer set. A single record per CDR3 protein comes from TCRdb applying MiXCR to the multiplex PCR reads. The sample shows under 350,000 distinct CDR3 sequences, roughly 20% of them seen only once. Newly diagnosed patients aged 18 to 65 had hyperthyroidism of under 2 months' duration. This clonotype was found many times. Its specificity is unknown. Study-level findings and limits: Before onset, ophthalmopathy was predicted by the model a median roughly 6.8 months earlier. A model using 13 V-J features told ophthalmopathy apart from stable hyperthyroidism.

What was sequenced was blood. The sequence came from a woman aged 50 to 60 with Graves' hyperthyroidism. The V gene is TRBV20-1, the J gene TRBJ1-1; 7 bases align to TRBD1. The CDR3 nucleotides read TGCAGTGCTGGACAGGACACTGAAGCTTTCTTT. Translation: CSAGQDTEAFF.